This entry is about one TCR beta chain. This CDR3 contains 15 residues. J lost 0 bases, V lost 4 bases, and 5 bases had no gene match. Germline CDR1 is MDHEN and CDR2 is SYDVKM. Measured with immunoSEQ multiplex PCR; TCRdb has only the in-frame clones, and not every one. Of a few thousand clones listed, 88% are singletons. These data come from a study of circulating and synovial CD4+ cells in juvenile arthritis. Source material: HLA-DR+ CD4+ T cells from blood. The subset was: circulating pathogenic-like lymphocytes, sorted as HLA-DR+CD14-CD3+CD4+CD25low/- blood T cells. V gene TRBV28 combines with J gene TRBJ2-7, with 8 nucleotides matching TRBD1. The TCR comes from a human donor with juvenile idiopathic arthritis. The CDR3 loop is CASSSTGASSYEQYF. CDR3 DNA sequence: TGTGCCAGCAGTTCGACAGGGGCCAGCTCCTACGAGCAGTACTTC.